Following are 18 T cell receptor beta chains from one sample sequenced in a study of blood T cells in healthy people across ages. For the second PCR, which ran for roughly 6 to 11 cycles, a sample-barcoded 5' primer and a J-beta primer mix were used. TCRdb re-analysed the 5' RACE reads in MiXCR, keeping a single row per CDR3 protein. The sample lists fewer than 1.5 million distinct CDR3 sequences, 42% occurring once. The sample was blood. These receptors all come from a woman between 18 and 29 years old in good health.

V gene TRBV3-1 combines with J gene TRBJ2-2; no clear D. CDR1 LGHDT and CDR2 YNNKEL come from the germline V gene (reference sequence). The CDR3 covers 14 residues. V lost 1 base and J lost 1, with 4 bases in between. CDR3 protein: CASSQAENTGELFF. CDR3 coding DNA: TGTGCCAGCAGCCAAGCAGAGAACACCGGGGAGCTGTTTTTT.

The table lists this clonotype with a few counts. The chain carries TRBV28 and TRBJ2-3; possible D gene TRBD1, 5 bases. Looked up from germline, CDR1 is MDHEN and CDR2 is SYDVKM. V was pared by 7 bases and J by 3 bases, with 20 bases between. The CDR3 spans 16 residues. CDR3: CASTPPRQGRTDTQYF. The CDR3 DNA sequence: TGTGCCAGCACCCCTCCCAGGCAGGGTAGGACAGATACGCAGTATTTT.

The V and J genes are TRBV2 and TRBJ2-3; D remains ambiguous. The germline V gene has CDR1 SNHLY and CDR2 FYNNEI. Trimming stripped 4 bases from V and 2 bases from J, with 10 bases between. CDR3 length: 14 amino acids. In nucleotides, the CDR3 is TGTGCCAGCAGTGTCGGCGAAAACACAGATACGCAGTATTTT. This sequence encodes CASSVGENTDTQYF.

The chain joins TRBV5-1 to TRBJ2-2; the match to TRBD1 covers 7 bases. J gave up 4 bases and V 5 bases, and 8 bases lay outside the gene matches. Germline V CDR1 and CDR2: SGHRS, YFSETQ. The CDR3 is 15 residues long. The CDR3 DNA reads TGCGCCAGCAGTTTACAGGGGTCTGGCACCGGGGAGCTGTTTTTT. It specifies CASSLQGSGTGELFF.

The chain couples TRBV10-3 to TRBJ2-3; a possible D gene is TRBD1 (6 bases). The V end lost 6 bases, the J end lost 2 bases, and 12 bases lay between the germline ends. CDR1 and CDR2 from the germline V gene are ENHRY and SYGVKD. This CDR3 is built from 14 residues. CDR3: CAIRYREATDTQYF. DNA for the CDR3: TGTGCCATCAGATACAGGGAAGCCACAGATACGCAGTATTTT.

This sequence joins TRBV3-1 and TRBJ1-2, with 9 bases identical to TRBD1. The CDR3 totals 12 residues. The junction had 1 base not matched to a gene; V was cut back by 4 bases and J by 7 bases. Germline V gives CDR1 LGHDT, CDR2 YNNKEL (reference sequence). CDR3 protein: CASSRTGVGYTF. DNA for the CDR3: TGTGCCAGCAGCCGGACAGGGGTTGGCTACACCTTC. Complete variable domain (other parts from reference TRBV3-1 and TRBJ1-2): DTAVSQTPKYLVTQMGNDKSIKCEQNLGHDTMYWYKQDSKKFLKIMFSYNNKELIINETVPNRFSPKSPDKAHLNLHINSLELGDSAVYFCASSRTGVGYTFGSGTRLTVV.

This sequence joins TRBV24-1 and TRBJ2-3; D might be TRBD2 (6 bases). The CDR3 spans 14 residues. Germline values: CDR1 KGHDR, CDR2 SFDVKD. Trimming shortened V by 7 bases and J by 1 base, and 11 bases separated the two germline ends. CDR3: CATSGVAGTDTQYF. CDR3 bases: TGTGCCACCAGCGGGGTAGCGGGCACAGATACGCAGTATTTT.

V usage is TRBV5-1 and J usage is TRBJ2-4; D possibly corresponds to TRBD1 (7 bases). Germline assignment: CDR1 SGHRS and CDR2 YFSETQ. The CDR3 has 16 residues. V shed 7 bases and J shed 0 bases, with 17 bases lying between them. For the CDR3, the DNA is TGCGCCAGCTCAGGGGGAGGACCTATAGCCAAAAACATTCAGTACTTC. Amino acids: CASSGGGPIAKNIQYF.

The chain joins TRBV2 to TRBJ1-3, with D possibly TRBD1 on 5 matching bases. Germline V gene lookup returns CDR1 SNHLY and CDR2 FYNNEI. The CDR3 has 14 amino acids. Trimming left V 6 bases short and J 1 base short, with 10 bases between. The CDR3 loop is CASRPGTSGNTIYF. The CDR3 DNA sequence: TGTGCCAGCAGACCTGGGACGTCTGGAAACACCATATATTTT.

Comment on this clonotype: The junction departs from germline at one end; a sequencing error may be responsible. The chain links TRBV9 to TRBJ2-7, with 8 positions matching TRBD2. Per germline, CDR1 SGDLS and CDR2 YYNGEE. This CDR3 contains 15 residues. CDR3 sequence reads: CASSVSGGPDYEQYF. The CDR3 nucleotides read TGTGCCAGTAGCGTTTCGGGGGGGCCCGACTACGAGCAGTACTTC.

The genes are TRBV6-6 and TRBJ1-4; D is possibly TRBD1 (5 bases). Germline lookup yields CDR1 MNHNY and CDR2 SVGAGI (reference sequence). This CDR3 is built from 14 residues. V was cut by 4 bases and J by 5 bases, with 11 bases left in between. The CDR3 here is CASSSAPGNEKLFF. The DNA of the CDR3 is TGTGCCAGCAGTTCTGCGCCAGGGAATGAAAAACTGTTTTTT.

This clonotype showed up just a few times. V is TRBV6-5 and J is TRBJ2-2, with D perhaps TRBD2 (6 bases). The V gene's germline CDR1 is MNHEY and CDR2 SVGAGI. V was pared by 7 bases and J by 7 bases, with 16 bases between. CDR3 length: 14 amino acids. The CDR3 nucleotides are TGTGCCAGCACCCCGCCGGGGGTTGGCGGGGAGCTGTTTTTT. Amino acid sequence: CASTPPGVGGELFF.

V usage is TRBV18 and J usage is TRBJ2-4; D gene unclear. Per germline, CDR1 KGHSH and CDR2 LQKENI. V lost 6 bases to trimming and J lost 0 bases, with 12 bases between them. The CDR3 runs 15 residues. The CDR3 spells CASSSPGSAKNIQYF. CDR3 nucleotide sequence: TGTGCCAGCTCGTCTCCCGGATCAGCCAAAAACATTCAGTACTTC. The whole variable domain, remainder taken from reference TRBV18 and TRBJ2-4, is NAGVMQNPRHLVRRRGQEARLRCSPMKGHSHVYWYRQLPEEGLKFMVYLQKENIIDESGMPKERFSAEFPKEGPSILRIQQVVRGDSAAYFCASSSPGSAKNIQYFGAGTRLSVL.

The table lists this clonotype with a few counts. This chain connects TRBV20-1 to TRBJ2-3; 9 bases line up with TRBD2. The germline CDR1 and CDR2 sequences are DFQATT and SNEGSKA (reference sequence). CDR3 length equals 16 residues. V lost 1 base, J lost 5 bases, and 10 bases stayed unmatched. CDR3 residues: CSARVPSAGGLDTQYF. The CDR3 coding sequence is TGCAGTGCTAGAGTACCTTCAGCGGGGGGACTAGATACGCAGTATTTT.

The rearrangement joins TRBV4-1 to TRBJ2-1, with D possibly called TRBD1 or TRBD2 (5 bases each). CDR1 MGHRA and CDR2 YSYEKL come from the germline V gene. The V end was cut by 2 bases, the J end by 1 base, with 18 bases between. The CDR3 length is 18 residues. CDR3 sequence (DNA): TGCGCCAGCAGCCAACGCCCCCCGGGACGGGTTTCCTACAATGAGCAGTTCTTC. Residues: CASSQRPPGRVSYNEQFF.

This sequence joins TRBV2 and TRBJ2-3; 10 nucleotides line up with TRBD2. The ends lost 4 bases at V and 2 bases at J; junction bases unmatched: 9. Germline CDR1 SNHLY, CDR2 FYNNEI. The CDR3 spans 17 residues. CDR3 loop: CASSGSRTSGFTDTQYF. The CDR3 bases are TGTGCCAGCAGTGGTTCCCGGACTAGCGGATTCACAGATACGCAGTATTTT.

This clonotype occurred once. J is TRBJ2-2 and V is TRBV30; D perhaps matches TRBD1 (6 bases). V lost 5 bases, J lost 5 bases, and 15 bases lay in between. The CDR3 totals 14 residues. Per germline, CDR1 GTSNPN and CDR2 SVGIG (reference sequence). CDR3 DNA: TGTGCCTGGTCGACAGGATTGGGTACCGGGGAGCTGTTTTTT. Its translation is CAWSTGLGTGELFF.

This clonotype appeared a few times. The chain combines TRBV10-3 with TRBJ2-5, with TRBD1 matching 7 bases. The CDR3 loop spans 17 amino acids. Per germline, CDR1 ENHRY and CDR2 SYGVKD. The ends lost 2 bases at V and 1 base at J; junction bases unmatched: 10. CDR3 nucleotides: TGTGCCATCAGTGAGCCGGTATCAAACAGGGGCCAAGAGACCCAGTACTTC. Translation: CAISEPVSNRGQETQYF.